This paragraph reports one T cell receptor beta chain. The source of the sample is a study of blood T cell repertoires in COVID-19. The wider study: Sources were T cells, B-cell-depleted T cells, or PBMCs; the material itself was cDNA or gDNA.

Original processing notes: Amplifying reference gene primers gave estimates of nucleated cell counts. Repertoires were generated with immunoSEQ multiplex PCR, while TCRdb's copy carries only in-frame clones and drops some. V and J calls and clone size are copied from that table; D and trimming were computed from the DNA. The table lists about 200,000 clones, roughly 90% of them singletons, with roughly 1.6% in the top ten. The V gene's germline CDR1 is SGDLS and CDR2 YYNGEE. The CDR3 is 16 residues long. V trimming: 0 bases; J trimming: 2 bases; junction bases outside the gene matches: 8. The sequencing sample was made of peripheral blood. This chain joins TRBV9 and TRBJ2-7; TRBD2 matches 7 bases. The sequence came from a man aged 18 to 30 with active or convalescent COVID-19. The CDR3 sequence: CASSVGGSSGTYEQYF. CDR3 DNA: TGTGCCAGCAGCGTAGGGGGGTCTAGCGGAACCTACGAGCAGTACTTC.